This T cell receptor (beta chain) was captured in a study of prognosis after radiotherapy for stage I lung cancer. Amplification of TCR beta CDR3 from genomic DNA used two-round multiplex PCR. Individual primers that were specific to each TRBV and TRBJ gene served in first-round PCR. MiXCR, applied by TCRdb to the multiplex PCR reads, yields one record per CDR3 protein. The sample holds about 12,000 distinct CDR3 sequences, about 35% seen once. Trimming shortened V by 0 bases and J by 10 bases, and 13 bases separated the two germline ends. The CDR3 extends over 13 amino acids. Germline assignment: CDR1 ENHRY and CDR2 SYGVKD.

Source: PBMCs, taken before or after stereotactic body radiation therapy (not recorded which). V is TRBV10-3 and J is TRBJ2-7; D not resolved. This TCR derives from a donor over 45 with non-small cell lung cancer. Here the CDR3 reads CAISESGRSAQYV. The DNA for the CDR3 is TGTGCCATCAGTGAGTCTGGACGGTCGGCTCAGTACGTC.